The rows below give T cell receptor beta chains drawn from one sample of a study of T cell changes during pregnancy in multiple sclerosis. Some clones are missing from TCRdb's copy, which holds only in-frame ones; the method was immunoSEQ multiplex PCR. The repertoire consists of 35,000 to 50,000 clones, with 88% occurring once and the leading ten covering less than 1.5%. The input for sequencing was CD4+ T cells from peripheral blood mononuclear cells, taken in the second trimester of pregnancy. The receptors shown here come from a female donor with multiple sclerosis, enrolled in a pregnancy study. Both conserved end residues are part of each CDR3. The D gene is left open where the match is weak. Size is stated for part of the rows, as once, few or many counts, or as a class when the clone is expanded.

d_call	clone_size	v_call	j_call	cdr3_aa	cdr3_nt
TRBD2	once	TRBV30	TRBJ2-5	CAWSVLAGVGGQETQYF	TGTGCCTGGAGTGTCCTAGCGGGAGTAGGAGGCCAAGAGACCCAGTACTTC
-	-	TRBV7-8	TRBJ2-5	CASSLDIGGLETQYF	TGTGCCAGCAGCTTAGATATAGGAGGGTTAGAGACCCAGTACTTC
-	-	TRBV5-5	TRBJ2-1	CASSLTDPGINEQFF	TGTGCCAGCAGCTTAACAGACCCCGGAATCAATGAGCAGTTCTTC
TRBD2	once	TRBV14	TRBJ2-1	CASSQDLAANNEQFF	TGTGCCAGCAGCCAAGATCTAGCGGCAAACAATGAGCAGTTCTTC
-	-	TRBV7-9	TRBJ2-1	CASSFRQELRWFF	TGTGCCAGCAGCTTCCGACAGGAATTGAGGTGGTTCTTC
-	-	TRBV5-1	TRBJ2-5	CASSTGRMETQYF	TGCGCCAGCAGCACCGGGAGAATGGAGACCCAGTACTTC
TRBD2	once	TRBV9	TRBJ2-1	CASSAIAGGPTNEQFF	TGTGCCAGCAGCGCAATAGCGGGAGGGCCTACCAATGAGCAGTTCTTC
-	-	TRBV7-2	TRBJ2-7	CASSVDSSPHREQYF	TGTGCCAGCAGCGTAGACAGTTCTCCCCATCGGGAGCAGTACTTC
TRBD2	few	TRBV19	TRBJ2-3	CASSPHGLAPMDTQYF	TGTGCCAGTAGCCCCCATGGACTAGCCCCTATGGATACGCAGTATTTT
-	-	TRBV28	TRBJ1-1	CASSSMTAHSGTEAFF	TGTGCCAGCAGTTCCATGACAGCTCATTCAGGCACTGAAGCTTTCTTT
-	-	TRBV5-8	TRBJ2-1	CASSFFLGGSSYNEQFF	TGTGCCAGCAGTTTCTTTTTGGGGGGTTCCTCCTACAATGAGCAGTTCTTC
-	-	TRBV30	TRBJ2-1	CAWSVGGGEFF	TGTGCCTGGAGTGTAGGGGGGGGCGAGTTCTTC
-	-	TRBV5-6	TRBJ2-5	CASSPQGGPETQYF	TGTGCCAGCAGCCCGCAGGGGGGTCCGGAGACCCAGTACTTC
-	-	TRBV7-2	TRBJ1-1	CASSSNLNTEAFF	TGTGCCAGCAGCTCTAACTTGAACACTGAAGCTTTCTTT
-	-	TRBV12-5	TRBJ2-2	CASGLVPSTRTGELFF	TGTGCTAGTGGTTTGGTACCGAGCACTCGCACCGGGGAGCTGTTTTTT
TRBD1	-	TRBV9	TRBJ2-7	CASSTDRGSYEQYF	TGTGCCAGCAGCACCGACAGGGGTAGTTACGAGCAGTACTTC
-	-	TRBV5-1	TRBJ1-3	CASSSTDTGNTIYF	TGCGCCAGCAGCTCCACAGATACTGGAAACACCATATATTTT
TRBD2	once	TRBV5-4	TRBJ2-7	CASSKTGTSPIHEQYF	TGTGCCAGCAGTAAAACCGGGACTAGCCCCATCCACGAGCAGTACTTC
-	-	TRBV14	TRBJ2-5	CASSQVWTGTSSSGETQYF	TGTGCCAGCAGCCAAGTCTGGACAGGCACTAGCTCCTCGGGTGAGACCCAGTACTTC
TRBD2	once	TRBV4-2	TRBJ2-7	CASSQAVLSGRVVYEQYF	TGTGCCAGCAGCCAAGCGGTGCTTAGCGGGAGGGTGGTGTACGAGCAGTACTTC
TRBD2	-	TRBV19	TRBJ2-1	CASSILAGVSNEQFF	TGTGCCAGTAGTATTTTAGCGGGAGTCTCAAATGAGCAGTTCTTC
TRBD1	-	TRBV15	TRBJ1-3	CATSRDTTGQGTQRGNTIYF	TGTGCCACCAGCAGAGATACGACGGGACAGGGAACCCAGAGAGGAAACACCATATATTTT
-	few	TRBV5-1	TRBJ2-7	CASSTSAMSYEQYF	TGCGCCAGCAGCACCAGCGCAATGAGCTACGAGCAGTACTTC
-	-	TRBV5-1	TRBJ2-6	CASTSGNGANVLTF	TGCGCCAGCACCTCAGGAAATGGTGCCAACGTCCTGACTTTC
-	-	TRBV30	TRBJ2-4	CAWSSGFGNIQYF	TGTGCCTGGAGTTCGGGATTCGGAAACATTCAGTACTTC
TRBD1	-	TRBV11-1	TRBJ2-7	CASSLAPGQGSYEQYF	TGTGCCAGCAGCTTAGCTCCGGGACAGGGATCCTACGAGCAGTACTTC
-	-	TRBV1	TRBJ2-7	CTSSQERTSGSYEQYF	TGCACCAGCAGCCAAGAGCGCACTAGCGGTTCCTACGAGCAGTACTTC
-	-	TRBV4-3	TRBJ1-1	CASSQGTVRGQNTEAFF	TGCGCCAGCAGCCAAGGGACAGTAAGAGGCCAGAACACTGAAGCTTTCTTT
-	once	TRBV5-8	TRBJ2-2	CASSLGGANTGELFF	TGTGCCAGCAGCTTGGGCGGGGCAAACACCGGGGAGCTGTTTTTT
-	-	TRBV23-1	TRBJ1-4	CARRSTNEKLFF	TGCGCCAGGAGATCAACTAATGAAAAACTGTTTTTT
-	-	TRBV7-6	TRBJ2-2	CASRIREAGELFF	TGTGCCAGCAGAATAAGGGAGGCCGGGGAGCTGTTTTTT
TRBD2	-	TRBV7-7	TRBJ2-2	CASSATSGRAGTGELFF	TGTGCTAGCAGCGCGACTAGCGGGAGGGCCGGCACCGGGGAGCTGTTTTTT
TRBD1	-	TRBV10-1	TRBJ2-7	CASSSGTGGYEQYF	TGCGCCAGCAGTTCCGGGACAGGGGGGTACGAGCAGTACTTC
-	-	TRBV6-5	TRBJ1-1	CASSDRMNTEAFF	TGTGCCAGCAGTGACAGGATGAACACTGAAGCTTTCTTT
-	-	TRBV13	TRBJ2-7	CASSLVIRGSSYEQYF	TGTGCCAGCAGCTTAGTCATCCGGGGTTCCTCCTACGAGCAGTACTTC
TRBD1	-	TRBV7-9	TRBJ1-1	CASSLEGTGGLFF	TGTGCCAGCAGCTTAGAGGGGACAGGGGGTCTTTTCTTT